The 18 T cell receptor beta chains below all came from one sample that was sequenced in a study of blood T cell repertoires in COVID-19. Repertoires were generated with immunoSEQ multiplex PCR, while TCRdb's copy carries only in-frame clones and drops some. The table shows 100,000 to 150,000 clones, with less than 90% occurring only once. Input material: peripheral blood. The receptors stem from a woman aged 80 or over with acute or convalescent COVID-19.

The gene calls are TRBV25-1 and TRBJ1-2, with 9 bases aligning to TRBD1. The trim removed 5 bases at V and 2 bases at J, leaving 12 bases unmatched. There are 17 residues in the CDR3. Germline lookup yields CDR1 MGHDK and CDR2 SYGVNS. The CDR3 sequence is CASSRGTGQLTNYGYTF. In DNA form, the CDR3 reads TGTGCCAGCAGTCGGGGGACAGGGCAACTCACGAACTATGGCTACACCTTC.

This clone was recorded only once. This chain uses TRBV2 with TRBJ2-1; 11 bases agree with TRBD1. The CDR3 spans 14 residues. Unmatched junction bases numbered 5, after V lost 8 bases and J lost 5 bases. Looked up from germline, CDR1 is SNHLY and CDR2 is FYNNEI. In DNA form, the CDR3 reads TGTGCCAGCGGCCCGGGACAGGGGGACAATGAGCAGTTCTTC. Translating it yields CASGPGQGDNEQFF.

Note on this clone: An end of the junction differs from the germline gene, which may be a read error. The chain employs TRBV5-4 and TRBJ2-3; 7 nucleotides match TRBD2. The germline V gene has CDR1 SGHNT and CDR2 YYREEE (reference sequence). The length of the CDR3 is 15 residues. CDR3 nucleotide sequence: TGTGCCAGCAGATTGGGACTATCAAGCACAGATACGCAGTATTTT. Translating it yields CASRLGLSSTDTQYF.

V gene TRBV19 combines with J gene TRBJ1-1; maybe TRBD1 (6 bases). The CDR3 spans 12 residues. Per the germline V gene, CDR1 is LNHDA and CDR2 is SQIVND (reference sequence). Trimming took 3 bases from V and 9 from J, leaving 11 bases between them. CDR3 region: CASSMEGQKAFF. The CDR3 coding sequence is TGTGCCAGTAGTATGGAAGGACAGAAAGCTTTCTTT.

This chain links TRBV19 with TRBJ1-2; D is unresolved. CDR1 LNHDA and CDR2 SQIVND come from the germline V gene (reference sequence). The CDR3 runs 14 residues. V gave up 6 bases and J gave up 6 bases, with 17 bases separating them. CDR3 DNA sequence: TGTGCCAGTAGCGCCCTGCGAAGTATGAATGGCTACACCTTC. Encoded protein: CASSALRSMNGYTF. Using reference TRBV19 and TRBJ1-2 for the parts outside the CDR3, the full variable domain is DGGITQSPKYLFRKEGQNVTLSCEQNLNHDAMYWYRQDPGQGLRLIYYSQIVNDFQKGDIAEGYSVSREKKESFPLTVTSAQKNPTAFYLCASSALRSMNGYTFGSGTRLTVV.

The chain couples TRBV3-1 (or the pseudogene TRBV3-2) to TRBJ1-3, with D uncertain. The V end was cut by 3 bases, the J end by 4 bases, with 7 bases between. CDR3 length: 13 amino acids. The germline CDR1 and CDR2 sequences are LGHDT and YNNKEL (reference sequence). The CDR3 sequence is CASSQGRGNTIYF. The CDR3 DNA reads TGTGCCAGCAGCCAGGGCAGGGGAAACACCATATATTTT.

The rearrangement joins TRBV5-1 to TRBJ2-1, with 9 bases identical to TRBD2. CDR1 and CDR2 (germline): SGHRS, YFSETQ. The junction had 7 bases not matched to a gene; V was cut back by 0 bases and J by 6 bases. The CDR3 is 16 residues long. CDR3 residues: CASSLVPAGGFNEQFF. The CDR3 nucleotides read TGCGCCAGCAGCTTGGTGCCAGCGGGGGGTTTCAATGAGCAGTTCTTC.

Concerning this clone: Other nucleotide sequences from this sample produce the same CDR3. The chain recombines TRBV2 with TRBJ1-1; D is perhaps TRBD1 (5 bases). The ends were cut back, 6 bases at V and 2 bases at J, with 10 bases in the middle. The V gene's germline CDR1 is SNHLY and CDR2 FYNNEI. There are 13 residues in the CDR3. CDR3 region: CASRVQVNTEAFF. CDR3 in DNA: TGTGCCAGCAGGGTACAGGTTAACACTGAAGCTTTCTTT.

As DNA, the CDR3 is TGTGCCAGTACCCCCCGCGGAGGGGTCTCTGGGGCCAACGTCCTGACTTTC. Protein sequence: CASTPRGGVSGANVLTF. The chain uses TRBV19 and TRBJ2-6; TRBD2 is a possible D gene (6 bases). This CDR3 region has 17 residues. Germline V gives CDR1 LNHDA, CDR2 SQIVND (reference sequence). Trimming cost V 7 bases and J 0 bases, with 16 bases left between them.

The chain couples TRBV28 to TRBJ1-3, with a weak D call TRBD1 (6 bases). CDR1 is MDHEN and CDR2 is SYDVKM in the germline V gene. Trimming took 6 bases from V and 2 from J, leaving 20 bases between them. The CDR3 consists of 17 residues. Here the CDR3 DNA reads TGTGCCAGCAGATCGGCGCGCGCTTACAGGGCTGGAAACACCATATATTTT. It encodes CASRSARAYRAGNTIYF.

The rearrangement uses TRBV10-3 and TRBJ2-2, with 7 bases that match TRBD1. Germline CDR1 reads ENHRY; CDR2 reads SYGVKD. CDR3 size: 14 residues. The trim removed 10 bases at V and 5 bases at J, leaving 10 bases unmatched. CDR3 sequence (DNA): TGTGCCACACATTCGGACAGGACAACCGGGGAGCTGTTTTTT. It specifies CATHSDRTTGELFF.

This clone turned up a few times. The chain combines TRBV9 with TRBJ1-3, with a possible D match to TRBD1 (5 bases). Germline V gives CDR1 SGDLS, CDR2 YYNGEE. The CDR3 has 16 amino acids. V shed 4 bases and J shed 0 bases, with 14 bases lying between them. The CDR3 DNA follows: TGTGCCAGCAGCCGACAGCCTAGGGACTCTGGAAACACCATATATTTT. As protein: CASSRQPRDSGNTIYF.

In its sample, this clone was seen once. The chain uses TRBV7-9 and TRBJ2-3, with 10 positions matching TRBD1. J was trimmed by 7 bases and V by 8 bases; bases with no gene match: 6. The CDR3 is 13 residues long. Germline V gene sequence: CDR1 SEHNR, CDR2 FQNEAQ (reference sequence). The CDR3 here is CASDRTGGNTQYF. The CDR3 DNA is TGTGCCAGCGATCGGACAGGGGGAAATACGCAGTATTTT.

This clone was seen a single time. The V gene is TRBV28, the J gene TRBJ1-5; D unresolved. Trimming cost V 3 bases and J 3 bases, with 12 bases left between them. This CDR3 has 15 residues. Germline CDR1 MDHEN, CDR2 SYDVKM. CDR3 protein: CASSLGGPNNQPQHF. The CDR3 bases are TGTGCCAGCAGTTTGGGAGGTCCAAACAATCAGCCCCAGCATTTT.

This clone appeared once. The chain couples TRBV5-1 to TRBJ2-1, with unresolved D. The germline CDR1 and CDR2 sequences are SGHRS and YFSETQ. This CDR3 is built from 16 residues. Between the trimmed V and J ends, which lost 7 bases and 4 bases, there was a span of 21 bases. Here the CDR3 DNA reads TGCGCCAGCTCCTCCGGAACAGTCCGCTCGTACAATGAGCAGTTCTTC. It translates to CASSSGTVRSYNEQFF.

CDR3 in DNA: TGTGCCAGCAGCGCTCTAGCGGGTCTCTGGGATACGCAGTATTTT. It translates to CASSALAGLWDTQYF. The rearrangement links TRBV9 to TRBJ2-3; TRBD2 agrees at 8 bases. This CDR3 has 15 residues. The V gene end was trimmed by 3 bases and the J gene end by 6 bases; junction bases not matched to a gene: 9. The germline CDR1 and CDR2 sequences are SGDLS and YYNGEE.

V and J are TRBV19 and TRBJ1-5; D call uncertain. Trimming took off 5 bases at V and 3 bases at J, with 11 bases between the two ends. Germline lookup yields CDR1 LNHDA and CDR2 SQIVND (reference sequence). The CDR3 extends over 14 amino acids. CDR3 sequence (DNA): TGTGCCAGTAGTTCCCGGGGAGTCAATCAGCCCCAGCATTTT. The encoded protein is CASSSRGVNQPQHF.

The CDR3 is CASSRPGLYEQYV. CDR3 nucleotides: TGTGCCAGCAGTAGACCGGGACTCTACGAGCAGTACGTC. The rearrangement links TRBV6-5 to TRBJ2-7; D is possibly TRBD2 (6 bases). Germline CDR1 and CDR2: MNHEY and SVGAGI. V was trimmed by 5 bases and J by 3 bases, leaving 11 bases between them. This CDR3 contains 13 residues.